This TCR beta chain was captured by sequencing in a study of blood T cell repertoires in COVID-19. At the level of the study: Acute and convalescent COVID-19 specimens originated in the United States, Italy and Spain. Nucleic acid was either cDNA or gDNA, and it came from T cells, B-cell-depleted T cells, or PBMCs.

In the original analysis: Counts of nucleated cells, estimated from reference gene primer amplification, were obtained. The protocol was immunoSEQ multiplex PCR, while the TCRdb copy is restricted to in-frame clones and leaves out a portion. The V and J calls and clone size were taken over from that table, and D and trimming were inferred from the DNA. The profile shows some 130,000 clones, approximately 89% of them singletons. Germline V lookup: CDR1 SGHTA, CDR2 FQGNSA. V dropped 6 bases and J dropped 4 bases, with 18 bases sitting between them. The CDR3 totals 15 residues. The chain couples TRBV7-2 to TRBJ2-5; no clear D gene. Sample: peripheral blood. The TCR comes from a human donor in a cohort sampled during active COVID-19. Here the CDR3 DNA reads TGTGCCAGCAGATTCACACTGGGCCAAGGAGAGACCCAGTACTTC. It yields the protein CASRFTLGQGETQYF.